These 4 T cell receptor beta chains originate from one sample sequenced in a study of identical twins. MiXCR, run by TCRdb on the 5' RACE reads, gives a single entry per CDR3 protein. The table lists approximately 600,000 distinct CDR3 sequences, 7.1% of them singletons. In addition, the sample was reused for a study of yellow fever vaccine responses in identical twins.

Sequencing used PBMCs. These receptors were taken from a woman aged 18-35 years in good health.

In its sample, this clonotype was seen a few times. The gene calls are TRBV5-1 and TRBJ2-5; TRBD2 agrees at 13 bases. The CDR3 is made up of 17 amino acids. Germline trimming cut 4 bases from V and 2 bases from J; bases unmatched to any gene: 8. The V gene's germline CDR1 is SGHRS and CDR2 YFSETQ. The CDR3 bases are TGCGCCAGCAGCCGATCCGGGACTAGCGGGACTCAAGAGACCCAGTACTTC. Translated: CASSRSGTSGTQETQYF.

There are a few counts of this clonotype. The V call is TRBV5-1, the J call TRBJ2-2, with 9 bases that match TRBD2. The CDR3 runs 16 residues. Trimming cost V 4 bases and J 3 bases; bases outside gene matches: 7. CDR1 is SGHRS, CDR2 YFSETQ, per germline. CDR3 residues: CASSLERGAYTGELFF. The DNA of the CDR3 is TGCGCCAGCAGCCTCGAGCGGGGGGCTTACACCGGGGAGCTGTTTTTT.

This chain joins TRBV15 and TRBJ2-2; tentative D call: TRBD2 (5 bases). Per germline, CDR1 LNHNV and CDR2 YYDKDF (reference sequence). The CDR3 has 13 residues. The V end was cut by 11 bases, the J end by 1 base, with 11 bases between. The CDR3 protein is CAGPRENTGELFF. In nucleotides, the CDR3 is TGTGCCGGTCCGAGGGAGAACACCGGGGAGCTGTTTTTT. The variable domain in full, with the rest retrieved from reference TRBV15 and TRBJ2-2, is DAMVIQNPRYQVTQFGKPVTLSCSQTLNHNVMYWYQQKSSQAPKLLFHYYDKDFNNEADTPDNFQSRRPNTSFCFLDIRSPGLGDTAMYLCAGPRENTGELFFGEGSRLTVL.

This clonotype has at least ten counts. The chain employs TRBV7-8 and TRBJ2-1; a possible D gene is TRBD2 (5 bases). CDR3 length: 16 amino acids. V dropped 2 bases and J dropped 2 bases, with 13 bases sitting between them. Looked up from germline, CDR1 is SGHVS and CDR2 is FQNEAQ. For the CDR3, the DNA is TGTGCCAGCAGCTTATTTGGAGCGGCAACCTACAATGAGCAGTTCTTC. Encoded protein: CASSLFGAATYNEQFF.